This is a list of T cell receptor beta chains from one sample in a study of blood T cell repertoires in COVID-19. TCRdb's table, derived via immunoSEQ multiplex PCR, lists solely in-frame clones and lacks some. This sample has some 320,000 clones, with over 85% found just once. Material for sequencing was peripheral blood. These receptors were collected from a woman in her thirties with COVID-19, enrolled during active disease. Both conserved end residues are part of each CDR3. Fields, in order: D gene, clone size, V gene, J gene, CDR3 DNA, CDR3 protein. D genes are given only for firm matches. Expanded clones are given a class, and other clones once, few, many or no size at all.

>NA|NA|TRBV19|TRBJ2-7
TGTGCCAGTAGTAACCTGGGAGACGGGGAGCAGTACTTC
CASSNLGDGEQYF
>NA|NA|TRBV4-1|TRBJ1-6
TGCGCCAGCAGCCTTCGACAGGTAACTGTGAGGAATTCACCCCTCCACTTT
CASSLRQVTVRNSPLHF
>NA|NA|TRBV27|TRBJ1-4
TGTGCCAGCAGTCCCCTCCTCTTTGACGCGGAGGAAAAACTGTTTTTT
CASSPLLFDAEEKLFF
>TRBD1|NA|TRBV12-3/TRBV12-4|TRBJ1-3
TGTGCCAGCAGTTTAAGGGGACAGCGGACGGTATATTTT
CASSLRGQRTVYF
>TRBD1|NA|TRBV28|TRBJ1-4
TGTGCCAGTGGGACAGCAAATGAAAAACTGTTTTTT
CASGTANEKLFF
>TRBD2|NA|TRBV7-6|TRBJ2-5
TGTGCCAGCAGCTTTTTGGGGGGGAGAGGACAAGAGACCCAGTACTTC
CASSFLGGRGQETQYF
>NA|NA|TRBV10-3|TRBJ1-1
TGTGCCATCAGTGCACAGGGAGCGATGGGCACTGAAGCTTTCTTT
CAISAQGAMGTEAFF
>TRBD1|NA|TRBV4-1|TRBJ2-7
TGCGCCAGCAGCCAATGGCACAGGGGAATGGGCTCCTACGAGCAGTACTTC
CASSQWHRGMGSYEQYF
>TRBD1|NA|TRBV5-6|TRBJ2-5
TGTGCCAGCAGCGCACCGGGACAGGGGATTTACGGCGAGACCCAGTACTTC
CASSAPGQGIYGETQYF
>TRBD1|NA|TRBV3-1/TRBV3-2|TRBJ1-5
TGTGCCAGCAGCCAAGGTCAAGGGACAGGGGTTCAGCCCCAGCATTTT
CASSQGQGTGVQPQHF
>NA|NA|TRBV6-6|TRBJ1-5
TGTGCCAGCTCCGAGGGACACTATAGCAATCAGCCCCAGCATTTT
CASSEGHYSNQPQHF
>TRBD1|once|TRBV7-9|TRBJ1-4
TGTGCCAGCAGCTTAGTGGGACAGGGTAGGTTAGGGGTTGATGAAAAACTGTTTTTT
CASSLVGQGRLGVDEKLFF
>NA|NA|TRBV3-1/TRBV3-2|TRBJ2-2
TGTGCCAGCAGCCATCCACTAGCCGCCGGGGAGCTGTTTTTT
CASSHPLAAGELFF
>TRBD1|NA|TRBV6-5|TRBJ1-4
TGTGCCAGCAGTTACGACAGGGTGGAGAAACTGTTTTTT
CASSYDRVEKLFF
>NA|NA|TRBV3-1/TRBV3-2|TRBJ2-5
TGTGCCAGCAGCCAACAGGGGCCGGAGACCCAGTACTTC
CASSQQGPETQYF
>TRBD1|NA|TRBV28|TRBJ1-5
TGTGCCAGCAGTTTATTAGGGGGCTGGAATCAGCCCCAGCATTTT
CASSLLGGWNQPQHF
>TRBD1|NA|TRBV6-5|TRBJ1-1
TGTGCCAGCAGTTCGGGACAGGGGGGATTTAACACTGAAGCTTTCTTT
CASSSGQGGFNTEAFF
>NA|NA|TRBV18|TRBJ2-1
TGTGCCAGCTCACAAGACAGCTACAATGAGCAGTTCTTC
CASSQDSYNEQFF
>NA|NA|TRBV27|TRBJ2-2
TGTGCCAGCAGAACACAGGGTTCCGGGGAGCTGTTTTTT
CASRTQGSGELFF
>NA|NA|TRBV28|TRBJ2-7
TGTGCCAGCAGTTTGGGCAGGGCTTACGAGCAGTACTTC
CASSLGRAYEQYF
>TRBD2|NA|TRBV10-3|TRBJ2-5
TGTGCCATCGCGGGGGGGCCTGAAGAGACCCAGTACTTC
CAIAGGPEETQYF
>TRBD2|NA|TRBV5-4|TRBJ2-3
TGTGCCAGCAGCCGACTAGCGGGGGGGCCTACAGATACGCAGTATTTT
CASSRLAGGPTDTQYF
>NA|NA|TRBV15|TRBJ2-1
TGTGCCACCAGCAGAGGGACCGAGGGAACCTACAATGAGCAGTTCTTC
CATSRGTEGTYNEQFF
>NA|NA|TRBV28|TRBJ1-1
TGTGCCAGCAGTTTTTTCTTGATTAGGAACACTGAAGCTTTCTTT
CASSFFLIRNTEAFF
>NA|NA|TRBV28|TRBJ1-1
TGTGCCAGCAGTTTAGGGGGACAGAACACTGAAGCTTTCTTT
CASSLGGQNTEAFF
>NA|NA|TRBV2|TRBJ2-1
TGTGCCAGCAGTCCGGTAGATGAGCAGTTCTTC
CASSPVDEQFF
>NA|NA|TRBV19|TRBJ1-5
TGTGCCAGTAGTATATGGGCAGGGGATCAGCCCCAGCATTTT
CASSIWAGDQPQHF
>TRBD1|NA|TRBV15|TRBJ1-2
TGTGCCACCAGCAGAGTCCCGGGACAGGGGTTCCATGGCTACACCTTC
CATSRVPGQGFHGYTF
>NA|NA|TRBV29-1|TRBJ1-1
TGCAGCGTAGGGGGTACTGAAGCTTTCTTT
CSVGGTEAFF
>NA|NA|TRBV15|TRBJ1-6
TGTGCCACCAGCAGAGGGTCTAGCTCACCCCTCCACTTT
CATSRGSSSPLHF
>NA|once|TRBV30|TRBJ2-3
TGTGCCTGGAGCCGACAGGGCACAGATACGCAGTATTTT
CAWSRQGTDTQYF
>NA|many|TRBV7-2|TRBJ1-3
TGTGCCAGCAGTCCAGGGGCTGCCGGAAACACCATATATTTT
CASSPGAAGNTIYF
>TRBD1|NA|TRBV9|TRBJ1-2
TGTGCCAGCAGCCTAGACAGGGCAATTAACCATGGCTACACCTTC
CASSLDRAINHGYTF
>NA|once|TRBV10-1|TRBJ1-1
TGCGCCAGCTCGTCGGTGGCTTTCTTT
CASSSVAFF
>NA|NA|TRBV5-1|TRBJ1-2
TGCGCCAGCAGCTTGGCCCCAGCGGACAACTATGGCTACACCTTC
CASSLAPADNYGYTF
>NA|NA|TRBV11-2|TRBJ1-1
TGTGCCAGCAGCTTCTGGAACACTGAAGCTTTCTTT
CASSFWNTEAFF
>TRBD2|NA|TRBV27|TRBJ2-1
TGTGCCAGCAGTCCGGGATATGGCGGGGGGAACAATGAGCAGTTCTTC
CASSPGYGGGNNEQFF
>NA|once|TRBV6-4|TRBJ2-3
TGTGCCAGCAGTGCGGGGGGCACAGATACGCAGTATTTT
CASSAGGTDTQYF
>NA|NA|TRBV15|TRBJ2-5
TGTGCCACCAGCAGTCTCCAGTCTAGGGAGACCCAGTACTTC
CATSSLQSRETQYF
>TRBD1|NA|TRBV10-2|TRBJ1-1
TGCGCCAGCAAATCGGGACAGGGTATTACTGAAGCTTTCTTT
CASKSGQGITEAFF
>NA|NA|TRBV27|TRBJ1-6
TGTGCCAGCAGTCCTCGTCCGGGTAATTCACCCCTCCACTTT
CASSPRPGNSPLHF
>TRBD2|NA|TRBV6-5|TRBJ2-7
TGTGCCAGCAGTTATCTAGCGGGGGTGAACTCCTACGAGCAGTACTTC
CASSYLAGVNSYEQYF
>NA|NA|TRBV19|TRBJ1-2
TGTGCCAGTTCCCCAGGCCTAAGGGGCTACACCTTC
CASSPGLRGYTF
>TRBD1|NA|TRBV4-1|TRBJ1-5
TGCGCCAGCAGCCGGGTCCCGGGACAGGGTTATCAGCCCCAGCATTTT
CASSRVPGQGYQPQHF
>NA|NA|TRBV5-1|TRBJ2-5
TGCGCCAGCAGCTTGACGGGGGAGACCCAGTACTTC
CASSLTGETQYF
>TRBD1|NA|TRBV11-3|TRBJ2-5
TGTGCCAGCAGCACCCGACAGGGCCCAGAGACCCAGTACTTC
CASSTRQGPETQYF
>NA|NA|TRBV12-3/TRBV12-4|TRBJ1-5
TGTGCCAGCAGTTTCGTCAGTCAGCCCCAGCATTTT
CASSFVSQPQHF
>NA|NA|TRBV15|TRBJ1-4
TGTGCCACCAGCAGAGATTGGCGACAGTTAAATGAAAAACTGTTTTTT
CATSRDWRQLNEKLFF
>NA|NA|TRBV28|TRBJ1-2
TGTGCCAGCAGTTTTTTAGGGGATGGCTACACCTTC
CASSFLGDGYTF
>TRBD1|NA|TRBV7-8|TRBJ1-5
TGTGCCAGCAGCTTTGGACAGGGGCAGTTTCAGCCCCAGCATTTT
CASSFGQGQFQPQHF
>NA|NA|TRBV24-1|TRBJ2-7
TGTGCCACCAGTGATTTTGGCTTCTACGAGCAGTACTTC
CATSDFGFYEQYF
>NA|NA|TRBV3-1/TRBV3-2|TRBJ1-5
TGTGCCCCGTGTCCCCAGCATTTT
CAPCPQHF
>NA|NA|TRBV6-5|TRBJ1-2
TGTGCCAGCAGCCGGGACACCACTAACTATGGCTACACCTTC
CASSRDTTNYGYTF
>NA|NA|TRBV4-1|TRBJ2-2
TGCGCCAGCAGCGATGGAGGGCGGACCGGGGAGCTGTTTTTT
CASSDGGRTGELFF
>TRBD2|NA|TRBV28|TRBJ2-7
TGTGCCAGCAGTTTAGGACGGGGGGTTCTCTACGAGCAGTACTTC
CASSLGRGVLYEQYF
>NA|NA|TRBV10-2|TRBJ1-2
TGCGCCAGCATCCCTCCCGGGGGAACGGCTGGCTACACCTTC
CASIPPGGTAGYTF
>TRBD1|NA|TRBV6-1|TRBJ1-5
TGTGCCAGCAGTGAGCGCCGCCTGACAGGGGGCGGGCAGCCCCAGCATTTT
CASSERRLTGGGQPQHF
>TRBD1|NA|TRBV27|TRBJ1-2
TGTGCCAGCAGTTTCGGGACAGGGCACTATGGCTACACCTTC
CASSFGTGHYGYTF
>TRBD1|NA|TRBV7-9|TRBJ1-5
TGTGCCAGCAGCTTAGAACAGGGGGGGGTCAATCAGCCCCAGCATTTT
CASSLEQGGVNQPQHF